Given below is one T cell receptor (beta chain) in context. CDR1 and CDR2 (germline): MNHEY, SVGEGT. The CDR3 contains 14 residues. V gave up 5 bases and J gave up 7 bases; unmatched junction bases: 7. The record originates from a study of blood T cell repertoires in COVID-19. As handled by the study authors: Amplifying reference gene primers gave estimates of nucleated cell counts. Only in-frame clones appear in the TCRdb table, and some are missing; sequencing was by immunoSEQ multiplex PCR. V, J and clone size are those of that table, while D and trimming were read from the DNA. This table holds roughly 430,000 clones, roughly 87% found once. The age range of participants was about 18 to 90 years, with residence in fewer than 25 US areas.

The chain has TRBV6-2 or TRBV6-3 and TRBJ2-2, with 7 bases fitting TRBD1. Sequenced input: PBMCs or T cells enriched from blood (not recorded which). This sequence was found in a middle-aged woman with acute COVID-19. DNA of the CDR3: TGTGCCAGCAGTCGACAGGGTGTTAGCGGGGAGCTGTTTTTT. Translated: CASSRQGVSGELFF.